Presented here are 16 T cell receptor beta chains from one specimen sequenced in a study of CD8 T cells in Susac syndrome. RNA in amounts of roughly 0.45 to 1 ug was reverse transcribed with random hexamers. TCRdb reprocessed the immunoSEQ multiplex PCR reads via MiXCR and lists one record per CDR3 protein. Of about 140,000 distinct CDR3 sequences in the sample, around 94% are singletons; the top ten hold about 0.26%. The sample comprised CD8+ T cells from PBMCs. All receptors derive from a human donor in good health.

The table lists this clonotype with a count of one. The chain recombines TRBV14 with TRBJ2-3; possibly TRBD1 for D (5 bases). V lost 4 bases to trimming and J lost 3 bases, with 20 bases between them. Germline V lookup: CDR1 SGHDN, CDR2 FVKESK. CDR3 length equals 17 residues. CDR3 protein: CASSRRPPQVETDTQYF. DNA of the CDR3: TGTGCCAGCAGCCGGCGGCCCCCACAGGTGGAAACAGATACGCAGTATTTT.

This chain joins TRBV28 and TRBJ2-3; 7 nucleotides match TRBD1. Germline trimming cut 6 bases from V and 0 bases from J; bases unmatched to any gene: 9. The CDR3 length is 16 residues. Per germline, CDR1 MDHEN and CDR2 SYDVKM. The CDR3 bases are TGTGCCAGCAGGACCGGGACAGCATTTAGCACAGATACGCAGTATTTT. Translating it yields CASRTGTAFSTDTQYF.

The chain couples TRBV25-1 to TRBJ1-5; 9 nucleotides match TRBD1. CDR1 and CDR2 from the germline V gene are MGHDK and SYGVNS. The CDR3 sequence is 15 residues long. J gave up 1 base and V 3 bases, and 1 base lay outside the gene matches. The CDR3 nucleotides read TGTGCCAGCAGTGAGGGACAGGGAAGCAATCAGCCCCAGCATTTT. Translation gives CASSEGQGSNQPQHF.

The chain uses TRBV7-9 and TRBJ2-7, with D perhaps assigned TRBD1 or TRBD2 (5 bases each). Germline lookup yields CDR1 SEHNR and CDR2 FQNEAQ (reference sequence). This CDR3 has 15 amino acids. Trimming left V 5 bases short and J 3 bases short, with 17 bases between. CDR3 region: CASSPPRGAIYEQYF. The DNA for the CDR3 is TGTGCCAGCAGCCCTCCTCGGGGCGCCATCTACGAGCAGTACTTC.

The rearrangement uses TRBV6-4 and TRBJ2-5, with D unresolved. This CDR3 region has 14 residues. Germline V CDR1 and CDR2: MRHNA, SNTAGT. Trimming removed 6 bases at V and 4 bases at J, with 15 bases between. The CDR3 here is CASSPPARLETQYF. CDR3 DNA: TGTGCCAGCAGCCCCCCCGCGCGACTAGAGACCCAGTACTTC.

This clonotype was observed a few times. The chain employs TRBV27 and TRBJ2-7; 11 nucleotides line up with TRBD2. CDR1 and CDR2 from the germline V gene are MNHEY and SMNVEV (reference sequence). The CDR3 loop spans 14 amino acids. The ends lost 4 bases at V and 3 bases at J; junction bases unmatched: 2. CDR3 residues: CASSSGLAVYEQYF. The CDR3 nucleotides are TGTGCCAGCAGTTCGGGACTAGCGGTCTACGAGCAGTACTTC.

The V call is TRBV9, the J call TRBJ2-1, with 9 bases identical to TRBD1. The CDR3 contains 15 residues. The V segment lost 0 bases and the J segment 7 bases; nucleotides outside the gene matches: 5. The germline V gene encodes CDR1 SGDLS and CDR2 YYNGEE. CDR3 DNA sequence: TGTGCCAGCAGCGTAGGTACAGGGGGCCGTAATGAGCAGTTCTTC. Its translation: CASSVGTGGRNEQFF.

V gene TRBV20-1 combines with J gene TRBJ2-5, with D unclear. The ends were cut back, 5 bases at V and 3 bases at J, with 10 bases in the middle. Per germline, CDR1 DFQATT and CDR2 SNEGSKA (reference sequence). The CDR3 spans 12 residues. The CDR3 here is CSAWTPEETQYF. For the CDR3, the DNA is TGCAGTGCTTGGACCCCTGAAGAGACCCAGTACTTC.

The chain combines TRBV27 with TRBJ2-1, with D possibly called TRBD1 or TRBD2 (5 bases each). V lost 6 bases and J 5 bases, leaving 11 bases between the germline ends. This CDR3 region has 13 residues. The germline gives CDR1 MNHEY, CDR2 SMNVEV (reference sequence). CDR3 nucleotide sequence: TGTGCCAGCAGCCCGGGACGCAACAATGAGCAGTTCTTC. Its translation is CASSPGRNNEQFF.

V is TRBV27 and J is TRBJ2-1, with 7 bases lining up with TRBD2. The CDR3 runs 13 residues. V dropped 5 bases and J dropped 8; count of bases not matched to a gene: 6. Germline V gives CDR1 MNHEY, CDR2 SMNVEV (reference sequence). The CDR3: CASSPSGQHEQFF. CDR3 nucleotides: TGTGCCAGCAGTCCTAGCGGCCAGCATGAGCAGTTCTTC.

The rearrangement joins TRBV29-1 to TRBJ2-1; 11 bases match TRBD2. Per the germline V gene, CDR1 is SQVTM and CDR2 is ANQGSEA. The CDR3 covers 14 residues. The V and J ends lost 8 bases and 9 bases, in that order; junction bases with no gene match: 12. The CDR3 nucleotides are TGCAGCACGACTAGCGGGAAAAACCGGGTTGAGCAGTTCTTC. It encodes CSTTSGKNRVEQFF.

CDR3 bases: TGTGCCAGCAGCTCCTCCCCCCCGTTAGGAGATACGCAGTATTTT. Its protein is CASSSSPPLGDTQYF. The gene calls are TRBV7-9 and TRBJ2-3; D is undetermined. Germline V lookup: CDR1 SEHNR, CDR2 FQNEAQ (reference sequence). The V end was cut by 4 bases, the J end by 5 bases, with 16 bases between. The CDR3 is 15 amino acids. Supplemented by reference TRBV7-9 and TRBJ2-3, the full variable domain reads DTGVSQNPRHKITKRGQNVTFRCDPISEHNRLYWYRQTLGQGPEFLTYFQNEAQLEKSRLLSDRFSAERPKGSFSTLEIQRTEQGDSAMYLCASSSSPPLGDTQYFGPGTRLTVL.

This chain joins TRBV27 and TRBJ2-4; 9 bases align to TRBD1. This CDR3 has 15 residues. The ends lost 6 bases at V and 3 bases at J; junction bases unmatched: 6. Germline V gives CDR1 MNHEY, CDR2 SMNVEV (reference sequence). The CDR3 coding sequence is TGTGCCAGCAGGAGACAGGGGGATGGCAAAAACATTCAGTACTTC. Translated: CASRRQGDGKNIQYF.

As DNA, the CDR3 is TGTGCCAGCTGGGCGCGGGACGGGGGAAACATTCAGTACTTC. Protein sequence: CASWARDGGNIQYF. V is TRBV27 and J is TRBJ2-4; tentatively, D is TRBD2 (6 bases). In germline, CDR1 is MNHEY, CDR2 SMNVEV (reference sequence). The CDR3 covers 14 residues. The germline V and J ends were trimmed by 8 bases and 6 bases, with 17 bases remaining between them.

This chain uses TRBV9 with TRBJ2-1, with 8 bases fitting TRBD2. The CDR3 spans 15 residues. V trimming: 2 bases; J trimming: 8 bases; junction bases outside the gene matches: 9. The germline V gene encodes CDR1 SGDLS and CDR2 YYNGEE. Written as DNA, the CDR3 is TGTGCCAGCAGCGTGGAGGGGCGGGAGGTGGATGAGCAGTTCTTC. It yields the protein CASSVEGREVDEQFF.

The chain joins TRBV9 to TRBJ2-1; D gene uncertain. Germline V gene lookup returns CDR1 SGDLS and CDR2 YYNGEE. The CDR3 contains 12 residues. The V and J ends lost 5 bases and 3 bases respectively, with 6 bases between them. CDR3 protein: CASSKNYNEQFF. The CDR3 DNA sequence: TGTGCCAGCAGTAAGAACTACAATGAGCAGTTCTTC.